This T cell receptor beta chain was sequenced in a study of human T cells and chemical hapten exposure. This clonotype was picked up a small number of times. Time point of the sample: patch test 2, 6 weeks after DPC sensitization. Treatment described: therapeutic diphenylcyclopropenone sensitization with weekly scalp DPC. Unfractionated whole blood was the source from which total RNA was extracted. TCRdb analysed the RACE reads with MiXCR anew, one entry per CDR3 protein. The table includes 85,000 to 100,000 distinct CDR3 sequences, approximately 11% detected once. Sample: whole blood, taken in connection with sensitization to the hapten diphenylcyclopropenone (DPC). The receptor was derived from a man aged 35 to 55 with alopecia areata. Some clones in this sample may be carry-over from other donors' samples.

CDR3 sequence (DNA): TGTGCCAGCAGAGGACAGGGGGGGCTGGATACGCAGTATTTT. Translating it yields CASRGQGGLDTQYF. J is TRBJ2-3 and V is TRBV7-9, with 10 bases matching TRBD1. Germline V CDR1 and CDR2: SEHNR, FQNEAQ (reference sequence). The CDR3 covers 14 residues. V gave up 6 bases and J gave up 6 bases; unmatched junction bases: 6.